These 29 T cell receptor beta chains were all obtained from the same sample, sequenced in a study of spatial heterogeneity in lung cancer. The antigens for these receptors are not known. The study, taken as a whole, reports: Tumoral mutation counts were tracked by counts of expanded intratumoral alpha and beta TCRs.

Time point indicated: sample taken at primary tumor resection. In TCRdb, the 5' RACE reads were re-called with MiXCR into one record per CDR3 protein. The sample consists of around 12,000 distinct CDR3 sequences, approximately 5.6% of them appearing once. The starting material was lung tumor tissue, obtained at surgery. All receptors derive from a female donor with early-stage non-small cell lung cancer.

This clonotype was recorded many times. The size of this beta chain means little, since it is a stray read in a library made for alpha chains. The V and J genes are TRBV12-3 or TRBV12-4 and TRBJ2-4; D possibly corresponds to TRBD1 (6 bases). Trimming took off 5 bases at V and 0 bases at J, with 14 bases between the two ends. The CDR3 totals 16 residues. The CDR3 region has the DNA TGTGCCAGCAGTCCTGACAGGACTCTAGCCAAAAACATTCAGTACTTC. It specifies CASSPDRTLAKNIQYF.

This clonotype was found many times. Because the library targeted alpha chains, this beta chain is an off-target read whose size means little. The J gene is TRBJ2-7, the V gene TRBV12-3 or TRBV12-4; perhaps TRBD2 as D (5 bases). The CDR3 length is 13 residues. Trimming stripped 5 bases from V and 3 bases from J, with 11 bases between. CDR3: CASSPRGVYEQYF. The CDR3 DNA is TGTGCCAGCAGTCCCCGGGGAGTCTACGAGCAGTACTTC.

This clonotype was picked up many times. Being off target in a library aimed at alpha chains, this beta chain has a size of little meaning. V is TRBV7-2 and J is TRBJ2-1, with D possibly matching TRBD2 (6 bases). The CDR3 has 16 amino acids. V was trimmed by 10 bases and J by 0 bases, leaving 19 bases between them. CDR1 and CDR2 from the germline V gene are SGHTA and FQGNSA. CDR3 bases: TGTGCCACCTACGGCTCAGGGAGGAGCTCCTACAATGAGCAGTTCTTC. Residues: CATYGSGRSSYNEQFF.

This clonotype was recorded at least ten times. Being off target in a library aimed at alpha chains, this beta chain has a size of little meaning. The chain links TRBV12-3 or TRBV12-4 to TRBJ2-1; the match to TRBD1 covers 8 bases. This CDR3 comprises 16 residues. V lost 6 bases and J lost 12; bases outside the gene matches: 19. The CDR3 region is CASSQTGVGRDWTQFF. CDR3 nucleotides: TGTGCCAGCAGCCAGACAGGGGTCGGCCGGGATTGGACGCAGTTCTTC.

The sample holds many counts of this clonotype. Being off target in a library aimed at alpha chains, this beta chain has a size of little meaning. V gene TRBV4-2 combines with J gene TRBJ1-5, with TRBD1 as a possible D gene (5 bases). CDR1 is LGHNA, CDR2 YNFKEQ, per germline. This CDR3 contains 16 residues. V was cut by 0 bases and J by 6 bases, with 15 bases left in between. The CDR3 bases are TGTGCCAGCAGCCAAGATATAGGGGCAAGATCTCAGCCCCAGCATTTT. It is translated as CASSQDIGARSQPQHF.

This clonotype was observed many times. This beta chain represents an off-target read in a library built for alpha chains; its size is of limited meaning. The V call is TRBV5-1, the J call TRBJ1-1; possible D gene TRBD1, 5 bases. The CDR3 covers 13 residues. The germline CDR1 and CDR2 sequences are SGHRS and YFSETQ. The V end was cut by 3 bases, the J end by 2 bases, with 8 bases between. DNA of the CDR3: TGCGCCAGCAGCTATAGGGGAAACACTGAAGCTTTCTTT. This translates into CASSYRGNTEAFF.

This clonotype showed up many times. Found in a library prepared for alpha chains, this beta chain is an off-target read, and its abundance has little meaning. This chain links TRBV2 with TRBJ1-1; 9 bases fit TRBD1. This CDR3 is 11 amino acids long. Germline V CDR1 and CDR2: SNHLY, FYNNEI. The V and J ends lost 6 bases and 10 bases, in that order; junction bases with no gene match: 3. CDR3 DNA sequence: TGTGCCAGCAGGGGGACAGGGACAGCTTTCTTT. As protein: CASRGTGTAFF.

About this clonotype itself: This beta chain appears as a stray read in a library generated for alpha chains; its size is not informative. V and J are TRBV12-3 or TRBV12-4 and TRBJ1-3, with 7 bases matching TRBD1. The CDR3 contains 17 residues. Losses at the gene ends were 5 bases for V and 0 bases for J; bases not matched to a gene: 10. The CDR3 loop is CASSMGQGGASGNTIYF. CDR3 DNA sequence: TGTGCCAGCAGTATGGGCCAGGGGGGGGCCTCTGGAAACACCATATATTTT.

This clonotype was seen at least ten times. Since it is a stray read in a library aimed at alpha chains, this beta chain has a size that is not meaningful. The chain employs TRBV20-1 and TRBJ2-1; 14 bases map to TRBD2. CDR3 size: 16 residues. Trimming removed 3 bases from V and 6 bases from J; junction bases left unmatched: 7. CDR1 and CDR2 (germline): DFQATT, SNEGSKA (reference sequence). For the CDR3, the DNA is TGCAGTGCTAGGTTCAGACTAGCGGGGGGGCGCAATGAGCAGTTCTTC. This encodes CSARFRLAGGRNEQFF.

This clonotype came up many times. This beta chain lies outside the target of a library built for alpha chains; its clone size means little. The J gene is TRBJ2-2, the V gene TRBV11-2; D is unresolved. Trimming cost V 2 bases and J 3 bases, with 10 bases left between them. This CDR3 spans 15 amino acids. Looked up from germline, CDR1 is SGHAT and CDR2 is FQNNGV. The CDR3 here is CASSLSWVHTGELFF. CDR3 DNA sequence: TGTGCCAGCAGCTTAAGCTGGGTTCACACCGGGGAGCTGTTTTTT.

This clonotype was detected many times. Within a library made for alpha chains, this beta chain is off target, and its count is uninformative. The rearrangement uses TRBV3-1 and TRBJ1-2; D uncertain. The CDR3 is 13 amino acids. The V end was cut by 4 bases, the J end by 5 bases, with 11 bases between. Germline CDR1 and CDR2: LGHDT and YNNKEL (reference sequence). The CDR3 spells CASSRGLRYGYTF. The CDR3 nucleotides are TGTGCCAGCAGCCGAGGATTACGTTATGGCTACACCTTC.

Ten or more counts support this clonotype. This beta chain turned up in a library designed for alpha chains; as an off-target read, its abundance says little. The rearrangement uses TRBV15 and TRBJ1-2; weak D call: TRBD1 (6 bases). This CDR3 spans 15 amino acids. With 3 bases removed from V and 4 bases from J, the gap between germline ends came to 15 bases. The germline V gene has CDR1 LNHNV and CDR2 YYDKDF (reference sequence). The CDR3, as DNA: TGTGCCACCAGCAGGGATCGAAGCAGGGGCTATGGCTACACCTTC. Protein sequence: CATSRDRSRGYGYTF.

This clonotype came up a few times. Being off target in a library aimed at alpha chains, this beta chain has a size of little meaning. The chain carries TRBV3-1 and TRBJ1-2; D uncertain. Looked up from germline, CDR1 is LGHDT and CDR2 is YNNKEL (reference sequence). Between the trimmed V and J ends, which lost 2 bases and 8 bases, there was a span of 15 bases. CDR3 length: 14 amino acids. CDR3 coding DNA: TGTGCCAGCAGCCAAAGGTTACGGGCGGGAGGCTACACCTTC. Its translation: CASSQRLRAGGYTF. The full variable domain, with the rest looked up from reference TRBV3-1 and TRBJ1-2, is DTAVSQTPKYLVTQMGNDKSIKCEQNLGHDTMYWYKQDSKKFLKIMFSYNNKELIINETVPNRFSPKSPDKAHLNLHINSLELGDSAVYFCASSQRLRAGGYTFGSGTRLTVV.

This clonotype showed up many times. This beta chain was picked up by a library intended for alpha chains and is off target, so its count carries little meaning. CDR3 amino acids: CATSRDPGVESPLHF. CDR3 DNA: TGTGCCACCAGCAGAGATCCCGGGGTAGAATCACCCCTCCACTTT. The chain links TRBV15 to TRBJ1-6; D is undetermined. The CDR3 runs to 15 residues. V was shortened by 0 bases and J by 10 bases, with 13 bases between the two germline ends. In germline, CDR1 is LNHNV, CDR2 YYDKDF (reference sequence). Together with reference TRBV15 and TRBJ1-6, the CDR3 gives the full variable domain: DAMVIQNPRYQVTQFGKPVTLSCSQTLNHNVMYWYQQKSSQAPKLLFHYYDKDFNNEADTPDNFQSRRPNTSFCFLDIRSPGLGDTAMYLCATSRDPGVESPLHFGNGTRLTVT.

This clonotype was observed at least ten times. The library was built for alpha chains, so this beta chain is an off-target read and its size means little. CDR3 nucleotides: TGTGCCAGCAGTTCCTTCGATGAAAAACTGTTTTTT. Its protein product is CASSSFDEKLFF. This chain joins TRBV6-6 and TRBJ1-4, with D hard to call. With 4 bases removed from V and 6 bases from J, the gap between germline ends came to 6 bases. This CDR3 comprises 12 residues. Germline CDR1 is MNHNY and CDR2 is SVGAGI (reference sequence).

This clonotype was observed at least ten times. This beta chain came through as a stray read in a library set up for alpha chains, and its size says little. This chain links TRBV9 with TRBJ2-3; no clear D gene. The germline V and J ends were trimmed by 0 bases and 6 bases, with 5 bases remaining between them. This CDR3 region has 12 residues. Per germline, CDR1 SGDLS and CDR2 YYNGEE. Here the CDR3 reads CASSVDRDTQYF. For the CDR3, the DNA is TGTGCCAGCAGCGTAGATCGGGATACGCAGTATTTT.

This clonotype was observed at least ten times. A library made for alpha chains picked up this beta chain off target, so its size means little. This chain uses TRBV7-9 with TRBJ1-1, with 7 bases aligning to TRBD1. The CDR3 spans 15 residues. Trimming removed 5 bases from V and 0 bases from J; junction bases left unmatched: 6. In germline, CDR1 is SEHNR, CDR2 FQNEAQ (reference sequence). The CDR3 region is CASSQRDSLNTEAFF. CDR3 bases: TGTGCCAGCAGCCAGAGGGACAGCTTGAACACTGAAGCTTTCTTT.

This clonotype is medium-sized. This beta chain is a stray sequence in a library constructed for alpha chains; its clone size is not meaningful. In DNA form, the CDR3 reads TGCAGTGCGCCTGTGGCGGGGGTGTACAATGAGCAGTTCTTC. It yields the protein CSAPVAGVYNEQFF. The chain links TRBV20-1 to TRBJ2-1; 7 bases fit TRBD2. The germline gives CDR1 DFQATT, CDR2 SNEGSKA (reference sequence). After removal of 6 bases from V and 4 bases from J, the junction contained 9 bases not matched to a gene. This CDR3 contains 14 residues.

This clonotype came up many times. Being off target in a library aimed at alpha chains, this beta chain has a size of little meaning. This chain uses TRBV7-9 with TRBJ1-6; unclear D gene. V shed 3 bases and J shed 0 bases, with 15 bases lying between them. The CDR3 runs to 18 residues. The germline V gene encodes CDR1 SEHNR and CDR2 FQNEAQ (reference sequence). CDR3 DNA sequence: TGTGCCAGCAGCTTGGCGGGCAGCTTCCCCTCCTATAATTCACCCCTCCACTTT. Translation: CASSLAGSFPSYNSPLHF.

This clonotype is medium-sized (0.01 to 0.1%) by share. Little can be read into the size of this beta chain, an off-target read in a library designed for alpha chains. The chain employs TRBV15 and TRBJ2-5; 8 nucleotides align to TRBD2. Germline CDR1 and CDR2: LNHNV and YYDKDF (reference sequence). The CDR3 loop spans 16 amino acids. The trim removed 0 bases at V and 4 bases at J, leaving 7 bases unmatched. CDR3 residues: CATSRDATSGGETQYF. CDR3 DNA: TGTGCCACCAGCAGAGATGCTACTAGCGGCGGAGAGACCCAGTACTTC.

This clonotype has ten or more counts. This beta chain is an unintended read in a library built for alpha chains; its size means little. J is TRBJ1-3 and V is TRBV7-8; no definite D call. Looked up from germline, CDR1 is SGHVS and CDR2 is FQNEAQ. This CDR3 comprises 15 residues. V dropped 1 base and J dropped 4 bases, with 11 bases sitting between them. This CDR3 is CASSLGQTIGNTIYF. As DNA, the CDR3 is TGTGCCAGCAGCTTAGGGCAAACTATCGGAAACACCATATATTTT.

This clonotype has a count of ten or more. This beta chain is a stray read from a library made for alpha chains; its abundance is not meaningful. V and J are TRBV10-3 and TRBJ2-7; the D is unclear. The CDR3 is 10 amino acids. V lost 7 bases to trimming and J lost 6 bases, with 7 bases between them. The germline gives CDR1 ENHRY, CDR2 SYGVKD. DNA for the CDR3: TGTGCCATCATTCGGTCCGAGCAGTACTTC. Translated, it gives CAIIRSEQYF.

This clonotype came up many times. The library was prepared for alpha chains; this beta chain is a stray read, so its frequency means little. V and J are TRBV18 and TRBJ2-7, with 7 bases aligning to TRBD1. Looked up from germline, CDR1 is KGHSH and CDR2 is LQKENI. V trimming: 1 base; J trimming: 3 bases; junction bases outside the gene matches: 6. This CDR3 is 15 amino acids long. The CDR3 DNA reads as TGTGCCAGCTCACCACGTGACAGGGTTAGCTACGAGCAGTACTTC. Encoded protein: CASSPRDRVSYEQYF.

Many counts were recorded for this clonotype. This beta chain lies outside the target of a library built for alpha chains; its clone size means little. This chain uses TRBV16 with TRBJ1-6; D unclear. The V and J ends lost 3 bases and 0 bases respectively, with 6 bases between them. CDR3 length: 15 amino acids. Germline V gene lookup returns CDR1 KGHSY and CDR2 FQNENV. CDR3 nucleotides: TGTGCCAGCAGCCACTCCAGCTCCTATAATTCACCCCTCCACTTT. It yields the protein CASSHSSSYNSPLHF.

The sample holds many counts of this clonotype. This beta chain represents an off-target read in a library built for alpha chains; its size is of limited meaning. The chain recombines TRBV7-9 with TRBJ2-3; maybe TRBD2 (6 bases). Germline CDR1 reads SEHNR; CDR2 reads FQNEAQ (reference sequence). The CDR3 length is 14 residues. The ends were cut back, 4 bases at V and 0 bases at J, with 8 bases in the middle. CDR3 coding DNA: TGTGCCAGCAGCTCGCGGGGCAGCACAGATACGCAGTATTTT. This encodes CASSSRGSTDTQYF.

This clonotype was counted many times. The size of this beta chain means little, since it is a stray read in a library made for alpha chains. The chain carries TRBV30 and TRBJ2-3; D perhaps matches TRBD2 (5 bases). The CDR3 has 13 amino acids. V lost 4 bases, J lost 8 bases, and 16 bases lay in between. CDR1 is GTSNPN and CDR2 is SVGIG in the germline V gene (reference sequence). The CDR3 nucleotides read TGTGCCTGGACAGCCCTAGCTAAGAGTACGCAGTATTTT. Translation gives CAWTALAKSTQYF.

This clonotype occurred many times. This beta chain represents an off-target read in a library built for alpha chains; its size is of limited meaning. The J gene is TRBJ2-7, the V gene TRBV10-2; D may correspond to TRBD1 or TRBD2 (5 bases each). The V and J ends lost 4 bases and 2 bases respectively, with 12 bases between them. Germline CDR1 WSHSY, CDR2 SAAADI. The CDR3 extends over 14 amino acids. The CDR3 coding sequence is TGCGCCAGCAGTGCGGGGCAGAATCCCTACGAGCAGTACTTC. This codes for CASSAGQNPYEQYF.

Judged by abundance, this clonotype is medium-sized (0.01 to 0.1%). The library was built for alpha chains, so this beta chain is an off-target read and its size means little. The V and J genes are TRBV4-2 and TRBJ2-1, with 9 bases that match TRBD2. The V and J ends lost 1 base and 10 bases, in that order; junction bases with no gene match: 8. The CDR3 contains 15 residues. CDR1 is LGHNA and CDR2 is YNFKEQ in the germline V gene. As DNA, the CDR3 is TGTGCCAGCAGCCAAGGAGTAGCGGGGGAGACAGAGCAGTTCTTC. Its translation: CASSQGVAGETEQFF.

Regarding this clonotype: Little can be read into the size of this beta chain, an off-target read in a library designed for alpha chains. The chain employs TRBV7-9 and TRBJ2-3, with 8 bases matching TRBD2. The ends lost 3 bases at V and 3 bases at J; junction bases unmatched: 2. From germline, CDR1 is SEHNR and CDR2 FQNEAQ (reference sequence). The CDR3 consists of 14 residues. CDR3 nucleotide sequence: TGTGCCAGCAGCTTGGCGGGGGGAACAGATACGCAGTATTTT. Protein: CASSLAGGTDTQYF.